Included here is one T cell receptor beta chain sequence, with context. The CDR3 consists of 16 residues. V lost 4 bases and J lost 7; bases outside the gene matches: 11. Germline assignment: CDR1 LNHDA and CDR2 SQIVND (reference sequence). This sample was taken from a study of radiotherapy plus CTLA-4 blockade in lung cancer. The repertoire was sequenced with immunoSEQ multiplex PCR; TCRdb's copy has only in-frame clones and lacks some. Here the sample spans approximately 110,000 clones, roughly 86% being singletons. V is TRBV19 and J is TRBJ1-5, with 9 bases matching TRBD1. The source of this sequence is a human donor with non-small cell lung cancer that progressed on radiotherapy plus ipilimumab. Some clones in this sample may be carry-over from other donors' samples. This sample comprised peripheral blood, obtained from a patient treated with radiotherapy plus ipilimumab. The CDR3 is CASSTAYHRGQQPQHF. In DNA, the CDR3 is TGTGCCAGTAGTACCGCTTATCACAGGGGGCAACAGCCCCAGCATTTT.